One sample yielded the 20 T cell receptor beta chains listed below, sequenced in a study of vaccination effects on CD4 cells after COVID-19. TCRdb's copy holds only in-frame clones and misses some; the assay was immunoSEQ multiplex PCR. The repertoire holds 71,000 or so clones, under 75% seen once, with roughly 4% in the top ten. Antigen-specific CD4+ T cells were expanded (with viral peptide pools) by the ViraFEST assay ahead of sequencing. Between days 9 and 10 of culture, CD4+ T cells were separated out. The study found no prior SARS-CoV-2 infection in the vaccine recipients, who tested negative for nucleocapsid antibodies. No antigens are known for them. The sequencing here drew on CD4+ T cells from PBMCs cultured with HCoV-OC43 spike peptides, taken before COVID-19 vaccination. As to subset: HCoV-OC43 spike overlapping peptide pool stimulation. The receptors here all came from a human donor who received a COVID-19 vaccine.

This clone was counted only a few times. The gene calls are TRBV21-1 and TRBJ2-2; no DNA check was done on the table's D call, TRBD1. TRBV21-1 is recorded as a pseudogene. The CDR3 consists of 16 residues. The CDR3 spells CASPNLGSSNTGELFF. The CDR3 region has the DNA TGTGCCAGCCCTAATTTGGGCAGTTCGAACACCGGGGAGCTGTTTTTT.

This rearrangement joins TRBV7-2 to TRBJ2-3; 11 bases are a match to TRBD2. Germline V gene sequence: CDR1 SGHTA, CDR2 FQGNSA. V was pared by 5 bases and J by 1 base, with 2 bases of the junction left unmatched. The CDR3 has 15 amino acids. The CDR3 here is CASSTSGGRTDTQYF. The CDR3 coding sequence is TGTGCCAGCAGCACTAGCGGGGGTCGCACAGATACGCAGTATTTT.

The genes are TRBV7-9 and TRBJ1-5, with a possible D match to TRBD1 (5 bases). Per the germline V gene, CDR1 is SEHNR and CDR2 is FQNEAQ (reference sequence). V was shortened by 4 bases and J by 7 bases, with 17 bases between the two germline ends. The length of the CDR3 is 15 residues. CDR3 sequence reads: CASSSYSGTGQPQHF. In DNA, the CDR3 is TGTGCCAGCAGCTCCTACTCGGGTACAGGACAGCCCCAGCATTTT.

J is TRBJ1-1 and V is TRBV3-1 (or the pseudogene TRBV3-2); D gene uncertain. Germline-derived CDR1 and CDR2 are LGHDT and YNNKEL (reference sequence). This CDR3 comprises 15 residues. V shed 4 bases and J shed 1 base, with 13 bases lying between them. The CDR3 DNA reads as TGTGCCAGCAGCCCGCTGACACGTCGGAACACTGAAGCTTTCTTT. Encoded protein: CASSPLTRRNTEAFF.

The CDR3 DNA reads TGTGCCTGGACGAGACAGGGCGGCGAAAAACTGTTTTTT. Protein sequence: CAWTRQGGEKLFF. This chain connects TRBV30 to TRBJ1-4; 7 nucleotides match TRBD1. Germline CDR1 is GTSNPN and CDR2 is SVGIG (reference sequence). This CDR3 region has 13 residues. The V gene end was trimmed by 4 bases and the J gene end by 8 bases; junction bases not matched to a gene: 7.

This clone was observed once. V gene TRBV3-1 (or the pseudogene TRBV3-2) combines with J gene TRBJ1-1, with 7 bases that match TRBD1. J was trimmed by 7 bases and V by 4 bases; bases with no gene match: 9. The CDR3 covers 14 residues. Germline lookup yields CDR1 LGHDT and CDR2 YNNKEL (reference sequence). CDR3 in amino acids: CASSPTGFWGEAFF. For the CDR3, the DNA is TGTGCCAGCAGCCCGACAGGGTTTTGGGGTGAAGCTTTCTTT.

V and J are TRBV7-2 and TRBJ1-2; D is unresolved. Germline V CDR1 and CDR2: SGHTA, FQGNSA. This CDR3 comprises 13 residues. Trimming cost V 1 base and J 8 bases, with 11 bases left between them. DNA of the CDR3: TGTGCCAGCAGCTTAGAAACACACCAGGGCTACACCTTC. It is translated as CASSLETHQGYTF.

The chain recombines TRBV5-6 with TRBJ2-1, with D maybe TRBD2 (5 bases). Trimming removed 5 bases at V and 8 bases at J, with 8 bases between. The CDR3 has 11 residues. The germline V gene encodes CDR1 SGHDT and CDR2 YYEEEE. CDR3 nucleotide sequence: TGTGCCAGCAGTGCGGAGGATGAGCAGTTCTTC. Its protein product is CASSAEDEQFF.

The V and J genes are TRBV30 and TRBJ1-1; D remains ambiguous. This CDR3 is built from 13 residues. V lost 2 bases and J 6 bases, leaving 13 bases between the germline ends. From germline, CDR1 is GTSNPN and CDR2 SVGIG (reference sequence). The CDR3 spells CAWSLVGTSEAFF. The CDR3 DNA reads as TGTGCCTGGAGTTTGGTAGGAACATCTGAAGCTTTCTTT.

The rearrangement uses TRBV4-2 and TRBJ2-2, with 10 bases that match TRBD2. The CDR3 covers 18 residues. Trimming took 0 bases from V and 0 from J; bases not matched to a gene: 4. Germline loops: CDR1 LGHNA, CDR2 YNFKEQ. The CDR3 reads CASSQEGSGGANTGELFF. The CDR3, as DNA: TGTGCCAGCAGCCAAGAGGGGAGCGGGGGGGCGAACACCGGGGAGCTGTTTTTT.

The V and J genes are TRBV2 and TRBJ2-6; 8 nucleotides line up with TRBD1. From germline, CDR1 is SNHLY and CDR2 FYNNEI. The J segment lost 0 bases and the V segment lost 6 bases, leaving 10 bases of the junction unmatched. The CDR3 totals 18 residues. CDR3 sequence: CASRQGLTGASGANVLTF. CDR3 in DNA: TGTGCCAGCAGACAAGGGTTGACAGGGGCCTCTGGGGCCAACGTCCTGACTTTC.

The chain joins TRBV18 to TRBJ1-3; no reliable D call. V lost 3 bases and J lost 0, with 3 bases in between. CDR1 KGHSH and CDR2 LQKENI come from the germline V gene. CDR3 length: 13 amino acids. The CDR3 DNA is TGTGCCAGCTCACCGAGCTCTGGAAACACCATATATTTT. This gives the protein CASSPSSGNTIYF. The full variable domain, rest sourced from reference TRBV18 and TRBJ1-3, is NAGVMQNPRHLVRRRGQEARLRCSPMKGHSHVYWYRQLPEEGLKFMVYLQKENIIDESGMPKERFSAEFPKEGPSILRIQQVVRGDSAAYFCASSPSSGNTIYFGEGSWLTVV.

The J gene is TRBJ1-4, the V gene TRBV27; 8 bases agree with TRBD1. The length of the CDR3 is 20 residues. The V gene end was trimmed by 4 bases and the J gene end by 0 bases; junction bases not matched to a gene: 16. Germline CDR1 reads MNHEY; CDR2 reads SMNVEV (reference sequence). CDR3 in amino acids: CASSSLPFQTGEATNEKLFF. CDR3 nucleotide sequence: TGTGCCAGCAGTTCTCTACCCTTTCAGACAGGGGAGGCAACTAATGAAAAACTGTTTTTT.

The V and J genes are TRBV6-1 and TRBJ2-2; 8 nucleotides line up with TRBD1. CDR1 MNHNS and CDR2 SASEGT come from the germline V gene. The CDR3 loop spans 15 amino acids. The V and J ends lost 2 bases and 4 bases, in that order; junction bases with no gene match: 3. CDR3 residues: CASSEMGQVTGELFF. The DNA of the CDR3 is TGTGCCAGCAGTGAAATGGGACAGGTCACCGGGGAGCTGTTTTTT.

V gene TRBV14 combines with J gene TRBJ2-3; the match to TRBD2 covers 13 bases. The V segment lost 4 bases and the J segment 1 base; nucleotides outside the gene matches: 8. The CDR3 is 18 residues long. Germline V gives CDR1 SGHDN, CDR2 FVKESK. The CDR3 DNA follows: TGTGCCAGCAGCCCAGGGACTAGCGGGGTCCGGGGCACAGATACGCAGTATTTT. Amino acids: CASSPGTSGVRGTDTQYF.

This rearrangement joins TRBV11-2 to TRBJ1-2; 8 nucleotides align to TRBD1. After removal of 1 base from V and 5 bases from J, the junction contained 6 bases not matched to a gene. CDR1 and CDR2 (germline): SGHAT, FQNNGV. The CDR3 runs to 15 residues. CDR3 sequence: CASSLVSGQGYGYTF. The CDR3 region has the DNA TGTGCCAGCAGCTTAGTATCTGGACAGGGATATGGCTACACCTTC.

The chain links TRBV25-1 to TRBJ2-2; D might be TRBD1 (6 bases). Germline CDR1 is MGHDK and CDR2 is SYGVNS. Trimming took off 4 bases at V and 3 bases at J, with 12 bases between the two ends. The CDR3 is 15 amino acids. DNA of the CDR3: TGTGCCAGCAGTGCCCTAGACAGGTACACCGGGGAGCTGTTTTTT. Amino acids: CASSALDRYTGELFF.

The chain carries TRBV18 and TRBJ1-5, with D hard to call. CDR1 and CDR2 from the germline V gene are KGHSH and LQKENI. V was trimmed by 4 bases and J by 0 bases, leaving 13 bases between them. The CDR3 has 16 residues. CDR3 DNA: TGTGCCAGCTCACAAGGCTCCCTATATAGCAATCAGCCCCAGCATTTT. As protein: CASSQGSLYSNQPQHF.

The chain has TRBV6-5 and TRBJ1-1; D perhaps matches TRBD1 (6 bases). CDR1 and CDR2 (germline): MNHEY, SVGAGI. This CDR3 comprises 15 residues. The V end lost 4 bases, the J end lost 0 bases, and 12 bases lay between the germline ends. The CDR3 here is CASSLNRVLNTEAFF. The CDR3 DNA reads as TGTGCCAGCAGTTTAAACAGGGTCTTGAACACTGAAGCTTTCTTT.

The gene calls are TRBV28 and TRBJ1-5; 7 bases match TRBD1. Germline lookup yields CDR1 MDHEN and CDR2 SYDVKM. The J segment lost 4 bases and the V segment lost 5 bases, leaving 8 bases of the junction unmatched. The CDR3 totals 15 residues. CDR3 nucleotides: TGTGCCAGCAGTACCGCGGCAGGGGGGAATCAGCCCCAGCATTTT. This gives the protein CASSTAAGGNQPQHF.